A single sample gave rise to the 2 T cell receptor beta chains below, sequenced in a study of cytomegalovirus exposure and HLA in healthy donors. The PCR had 60 Vbeta and 13 Jbeta primers. Sequenced by immunoSEQ multiplex PCR; TCRdb stores in-frame clones only, minus some. This table has some 120,000 clones, about 81% appearing once. Sequencing was done on a sample of PBMCs. The origin of the receptors is a woman in her forties or fifties in good health and CMV-seropositive.

This CDR3 reads CASSFGSTYEQYF. In nucleotides, the CDR3 is TGTGCCAGCAGCTTCGGTAGTACCTACGAGCAGTACTTC. This rearrangement joins TRBV11-2 to TRBJ2-7, with D unclear. V lost 3 bases and J 2 bases, leaving 8 bases between the germline ends. CDR3 length: 13 residues. Germline V gene data show CDR1 as SGHAT and CDR2 as FQNNGV.

The chain uses TRBV7-8 and TRBJ2-7, with a possible D match to TRBD1 (6 bases). Germline lookup yields CDR1 SGHVS and CDR2 FQNEAQ. V was trimmed by 5 bases and J by 0 bases, leaving 17 bases between them. The CDR3 runs to 16 residues. CDR3 in amino acids: CASSATGYLSSYEQYF. CDR3 bases: TGTGCCAGCAGCGCCACAGGGTACCTTAGCTCCTACGAGCAGTACTTC.